The 20 T cell receptor beta chains below all came from one sample that was sequenced in a study of shared clonotypes between healthy human individuals. The method was immunoSEQ multiplex PCR; TCRdb's version includes in-frame clones alone and lacks a portion of them. The table has about 600,000 clones, more than 95% seen once. Naive-designated CD8 cells lacked CD45RO, were positively enriched for CCR7, and omitted terminally differentiated effector memory CD45RA+ cells. Sequencing used naive CD8+ T cells sorted from blood. The receptor set was obtained from a man aged 30 to 45 in good health.

The CDR3 DNA is TGTGCCAGCAGCGTAGAGTGGGGGACTAGCGGCTACAATGAGCAGTTCTTC. Translated, it gives CASSVEWGTSGYNEQFF. The V call is TRBV9, the J call TRBJ2-1, with 11 bases matching TRBD2. The junction had 5 bases not matched to a gene; V was cut back by 0 bases and J by 3 bases. Germline CDR1 is SGDLS and CDR2 is YYNGEE. The CDR3 has 17 amino acids.

V usage is TRBV7-9 and J usage is TRBJ2-7; 7 nucleotides align to TRBD2. This CDR3 comprises 15 residues. Germline assignment: CDR1 SEHNR and CDR2 FQNEAQ (reference sequence). V gave up 2 bases and J gave up 6 bases; unmatched junction bases: 10. CDR3 sequence reads: CASSLRGGRVAEQYF. CDR3 in DNA: TGTGCCAGCAGCTTAAGGGGCGGGAGAGTCGCCGAGCAGTACTTC.

The chain carries TRBV7-8 and TRBJ1-2; 8 bases align to TRBD1. Germline CDR1 reads SGHVS; CDR2 reads FQNEAQ. V lost 5 bases, J lost 6 bases, and 17 bases stayed unmatched. CDR3 length: 17 amino acids. CDR3 sequence (DNA): TGTGCCAGCAGCCAAAGCGGGGCAGGGGGCCTTCGCGATGGCTACACCTTC. Translated: CASSQSGAGGLRDGYTF.

CDR3 sequence: CASSPTRDRGWNQPQHF. CDR3 DNA: TGTGCCAGCAGCCCCACCCGGGACAGGGGGTGGAATCAGCCCCAGCATTTT. V gene TRBV7-9 combines with J gene TRBJ1-5; 11 nucleotides agree with TRBD1. This CDR3 comprises 17 residues. Germline V lookup: CDR1 SEHNR, CDR2 FQNEAQ (reference sequence). Trimming cost V 5 bases and J 4 bases; bases outside gene matches: 10.

This rearrangement joins TRBV13 to TRBJ2-1, with TRBD1 identical over 8 bases. With V trimmed by 0 bases and J by 6 bases, 4 bases remained unmatched. CDR3 length: 15 amino acids. Germline V gene data show CDR1 as PRHDT and CDR2 as FYEKMQ (reference sequence). CDR3 loop: CASSLGTGVTNEQFF. CDR3 nucleotides: TGTGCCAGCAGCTTAGGGACAGGGGTTACCAATGAGCAGTTCTTC.

The rearrangement joins TRBV13 to TRBJ2-1; no clear D. Trimming removed 5 bases at V and 7 bases at J, with 12 bases between. The length of the CDR3 is 13 residues. The germline V gene encodes CDR1 PRHDT and CDR2 FYEKMQ (reference sequence). In DNA form, the CDR3 reads TGTGCCAGCAGCCCCTCAATAGTAAATGAGCAGTTCTTC. Encoded protein: CASSPSIVNEQFF.

The chain carries TRBV7-9 and TRBJ1-1; 7 bases are shared with TRBD1. Germline-derived CDR1 and CDR2 are SEHNR and FQNEAQ (reference sequence). The CDR3 is made up of 15 amino acids. V was pared by 2 bases and J by 1 base, with 4 bases of the junction left unmatched. The CDR3, as DNA: TGTGCCAGCAGCTTAAGGCAGGGGGGGAACACTGAAGCTTTCTTT. Translated, it gives CASSLRQGGNTEAFF.

Here the CDR3 DNA reads TGTGCCAGCAGTTCCCGACTAGCGGGAGGGCCTCGGAGGTCCTACAATGAGCAGTTCTTC. It yields the protein CASSSRLAGGPRRSYNEQFF. J is TRBJ2-1 and V is TRBV27; 14 nucleotides match TRBD2. Trimming removed 4 bases from V and 1 base from J; junction bases left unmatched: 12. This CDR3 spans 20 amino acids. Germline V gene sequence: CDR1 MNHEY, CDR2 SMNVEV (reference sequence).

The chain is built from TRBV9 and TRBJ2-1; possibly TRBD2 for D (6 bases). The germline V gene encodes CDR1 SGDLS and CDR2 YYNGEE. The CDR3 runs to 14 residues. V dropped 3 bases and J dropped 9 bases, with 16 bases sitting between them. The CDR3 sequence is CASSALPFSGEQFF. The CDR3, as DNA: TGTGCCAGCAGCGCCCTTCCTTTTAGCGGTGAGCAGTTCTTC.

V is TRBV7-6 and J is TRBJ1-1, with TRBD1 matching over 9 bases. The germline V gene has CDR1 SGHVS and CDR2 FNYEAQ. The CDR3 contains 14 residues. V trimming: 0 bases; J trimming: 7 bases; junction bases outside the gene matches: 3. The CDR3 spells CASSLATGGLEAFF. CDR3 nucleotide sequence: TGTGCCAGCAGCTTAGCGACAGGGGGACTTGAAGCTTTCTTT.

The rearrangement joins TRBV13 to TRBJ1-2; a possible D gene is TRBD1 (6 bases). The germline V and J ends were trimmed by 6 bases and 4 bases, with 21 bases remaining between them. CDR1 and CDR2 (germline): PRHDT, FYEKMQ (reference sequence). This CDR3 has 16 amino acids. Written as DNA, the CDR3 is TGTGCCAGCAGTCCCCCTATCAAGGGGGAGGGCTATGGCTACACCTTC. Translated, it gives CASSPPIKGEGYGYTF.

The V call is TRBV29-1, the J call TRBJ2-1; TRBD1 agrees at 8 bases. CDR1 SQVTM and CDR2 ANQGSEA come from the germline V gene. CDR3 length: 12 amino acids. V shed 5 bases and J 9 bases; nucleotides not matched to a gene: 6. The CDR3 reads CSVPTGEAEQFF. The DNA for the CDR3 is TGCAGCGTTCCGACAGGGGAGGCTGAGCAGTTCTTC.

The chain joins TRBV27 to TRBJ2-3; 11 nucleotides match TRBD2. This CDR3 spans 16 amino acids. With V trimmed by 1 base and J by 4 bases, 4 bases remained unmatched. Germline V gives CDR1 MNHEY, CDR2 SMNVEV (reference sequence). The DNA of the CDR3 is TGTGCCAGCAGTTTATTTACTAGCGGGAGTTCAGATACGCAGTATTTT. It codes for CASSLFTSGSSDTQYF.

The V gene is TRBV5-4, the J gene TRBJ2-7; tentatively, D is TRBD1 (6 bases). The V and J ends lost 3 bases and 3 bases respectively, with 13 bases between them. Germline CDR1 is SGHNT and CDR2 is YYREEE (reference sequence). CDR3 length: 14 residues. CDR3 sequence reads: CASSSQGTYYEQYF. CDR3 DNA: TGTGCCAGCAGCTCTCAGGGGACCTACTACGAGCAGTACTTC.

The genes are TRBV2 and TRBJ2-7; maybe TRBD2 (6 bases). The CDR3 runs 20 residues. V was shortened by 6 bases and J by 0 bases, with 30 bases between the two germline ends. Germline V lookup: CDR1 SNHLY, CDR2 FYNNEI. The CDR3 is CASSADSIHRERRPSYEQYF. CDR3 nucleotides: TGTGCCAGCAGCGCCGACAGTATACACCGGGAGAGGAGGCCCTCCTACGAGCAGTACTTC.

The rearrangement uses TRBV11-2 and TRBJ2-3, with D unresolved. Germline-derived CDR1 and CDR2 are SGHAT and FQNNGV. This CDR3 has 15 amino acids. Trimming pared 4 bases from V and 1 base from J, leaving 12 bases between. The CDR3 sequence is CASSSVIGGTDTQYF. As DNA, the CDR3 is TGTGCCAGCAGCTCCGTCATTGGGGGCACAGATACGCAGTATTTT.

V usage is TRBV7-9 and J usage is TRBJ2-2; 11 nucleotides line up with TRBD2. The CDR3 sequence is 17 residues long. The junction had 5 bases not matched to a gene; V was cut back by 5 bases and J by 0 bases. In germline, CDR1 is SEHNR, CDR2 FQNEAQ (reference sequence). CDR3 in amino acids: CASSKQGLAANTGELFF. CDR3 sequence (DNA): TGTGCCAGCAGCAAACAGGGACTAGCGGCGAACACCGGGGAGCTGTTTTTT.

This clone was seen a handful of times. The rearrangement links TRBV7-9 to TRBJ2-7; TRBD2 is a possible D gene (6 bases). The CDR3 extends over 11 amino acids. With 7 bases removed from V and 6 bases from J, the gap between germline ends came to 10 bases. Germline V gene data show CDR1 as SEHNR and CDR2 as FQNEAQ (reference sequence). The CDR3 coding sequence is TGTGCCAGCACCCTGGGAGGCGAGCAGTACTTC. As protein: CASTLGGEQYF.

The chain couples TRBV11-2 to TRBJ1-4; the D is unclear. V gave up 5 bases and J gave up 0 bases, with 10 bases separating them. The CDR3 spans 15 residues. Germline CDR1 reads SGHAT; CDR2 reads FQNNGV. CDR3 nucleotide sequence: TGTGCCAGCAGCCAAAGATCAGCAACTAATGAAAAACTGTTTTTT. As protein: CASSQRSATNEKLFF.

The chain employs TRBV15 and TRBJ1-5; D possibly corresponds to TRBD1 (5 bases). The germline V and J ends were trimmed by 0 bases and 7 bases, with 13 bases remaining between them. This CDR3 is 15 amino acids long. Looked up from germline, CDR1 is LNHNV and CDR2 is YYDKDF (reference sequence). The CDR3 sequence: CATSRDGGVEQPQHF. CDR3 coding DNA: TGTGCCACCAGCAGAGATGGGGGAGTTGAGCAGCCCCAGCATTTT.